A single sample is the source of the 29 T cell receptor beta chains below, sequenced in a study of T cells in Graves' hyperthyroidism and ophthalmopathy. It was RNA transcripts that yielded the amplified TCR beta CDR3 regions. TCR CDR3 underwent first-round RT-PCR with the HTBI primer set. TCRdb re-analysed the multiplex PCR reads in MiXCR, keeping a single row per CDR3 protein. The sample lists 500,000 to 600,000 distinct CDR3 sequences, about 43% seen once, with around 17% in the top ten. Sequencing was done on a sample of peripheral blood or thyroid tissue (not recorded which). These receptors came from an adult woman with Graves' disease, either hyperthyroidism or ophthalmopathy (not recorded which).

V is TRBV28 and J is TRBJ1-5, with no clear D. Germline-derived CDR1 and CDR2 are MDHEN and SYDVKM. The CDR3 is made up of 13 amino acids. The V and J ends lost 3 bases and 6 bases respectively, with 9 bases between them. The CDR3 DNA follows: TGTGCCAGCAGTTTTGGTTTAGGTCAGCCCCAGCATTTT. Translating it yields CASSFGLGQPQHF. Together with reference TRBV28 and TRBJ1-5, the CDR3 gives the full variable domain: DVKVTQSSRYLVKRTGEKVFLECVQDMDHENMFWYRQDPGLGLRLIYFSYDVKMKEKGDIPEGYSVSREKKERFSLILESASTNQTSMYLCASSFGLGQPQHFGDGTRLSIL.

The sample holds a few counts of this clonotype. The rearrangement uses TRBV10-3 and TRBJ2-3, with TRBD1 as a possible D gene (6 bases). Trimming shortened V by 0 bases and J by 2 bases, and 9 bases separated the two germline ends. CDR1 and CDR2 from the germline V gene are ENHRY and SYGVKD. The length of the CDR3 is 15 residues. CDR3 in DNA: TGTGCCATCAGTGAGTCGAACAGGGCCACAGATACGCAGTATTTT. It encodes CAISESNRATDTQYF.

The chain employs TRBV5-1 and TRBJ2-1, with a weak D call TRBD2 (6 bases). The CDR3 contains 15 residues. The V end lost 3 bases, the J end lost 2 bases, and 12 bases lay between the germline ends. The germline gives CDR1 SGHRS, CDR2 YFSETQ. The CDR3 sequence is CASSYGGGAYNEQFF. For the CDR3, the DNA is TGCGCCAGCAGCTATGGCGGAGGGGCCTACAATGAGCAGTTCTTC.

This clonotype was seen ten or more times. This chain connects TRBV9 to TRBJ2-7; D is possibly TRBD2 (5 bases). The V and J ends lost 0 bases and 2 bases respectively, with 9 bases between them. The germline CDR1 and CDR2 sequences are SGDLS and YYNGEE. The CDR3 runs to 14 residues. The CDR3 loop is CASSVGGLTYEQYF. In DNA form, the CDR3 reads TGTGCCAGCAGCGTAGGCGGGCTCACCTACGAGCAGTACTTC.

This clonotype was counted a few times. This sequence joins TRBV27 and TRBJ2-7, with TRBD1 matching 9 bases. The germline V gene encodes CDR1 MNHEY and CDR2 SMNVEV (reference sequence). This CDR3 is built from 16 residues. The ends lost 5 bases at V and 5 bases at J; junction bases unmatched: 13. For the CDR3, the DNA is TGTGCCAGCAGTCCTCTTTTCGGGACAGGGAACAACGAGCAGTACTTC. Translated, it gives CASSPLFGTGNNEQYF.

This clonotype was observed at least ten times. The CDR3: CASSQDRQGSYEQYF. In nucleotides, the CDR3 is TGCGCCAGCAGCCAAGATCGGCAGGGGTCCTACGAGCAGTACTTC. V gene TRBV4-1 combines with J gene TRBJ2-7, with a possible D match to TRBD1 (6 bases). The CDR3 sequence is 15 residues long. Looked up from germline, CDR1 is MGHRA and CDR2 is YSYEKL. With 0 bases removed from V and 1 base from J, the gap between germline ends came to 10 bases.

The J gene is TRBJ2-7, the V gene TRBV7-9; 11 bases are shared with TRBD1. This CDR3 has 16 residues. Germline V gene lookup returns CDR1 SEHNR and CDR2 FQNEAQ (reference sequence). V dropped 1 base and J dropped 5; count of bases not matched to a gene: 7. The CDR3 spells CASSLGGGQGVNEQYF. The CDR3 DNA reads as TGTGCCAGCAGCTTAGGGGGGGGACAGGGGGTTAACGAGCAGTACTTC.

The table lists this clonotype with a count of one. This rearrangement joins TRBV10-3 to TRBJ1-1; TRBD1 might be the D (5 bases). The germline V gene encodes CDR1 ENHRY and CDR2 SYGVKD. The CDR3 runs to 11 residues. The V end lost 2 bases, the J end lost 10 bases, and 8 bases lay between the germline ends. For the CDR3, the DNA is TGTGCCATCAGTGAGGAGGGGACAGCTTTCTTT. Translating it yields CAISEEGTAFF.

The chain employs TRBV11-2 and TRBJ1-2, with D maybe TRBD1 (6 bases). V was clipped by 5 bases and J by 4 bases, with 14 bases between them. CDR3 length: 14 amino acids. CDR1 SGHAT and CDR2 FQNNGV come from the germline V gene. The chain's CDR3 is CASSQTGPFYGYTF. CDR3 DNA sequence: TGTGCCAGCAGCCAAACAGGGCCCTTCTATGGCTACACCTTC.

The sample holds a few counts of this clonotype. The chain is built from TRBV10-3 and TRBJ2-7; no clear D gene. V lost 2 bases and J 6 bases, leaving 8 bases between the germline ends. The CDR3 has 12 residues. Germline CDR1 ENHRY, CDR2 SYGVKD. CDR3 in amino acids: CAISERGPEQYF. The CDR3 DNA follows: TGTGCCATCAGTGAGCGAGGACCCGAGCAGTACTTC.

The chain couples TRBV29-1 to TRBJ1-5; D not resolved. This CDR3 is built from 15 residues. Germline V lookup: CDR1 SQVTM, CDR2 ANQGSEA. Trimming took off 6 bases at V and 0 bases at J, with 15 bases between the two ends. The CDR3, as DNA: TGCAGCGTGAAGGCCACCCCCGATAGCAATCAGCCCCAGCATTTT. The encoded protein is CSVKATPDSNQPQHF.

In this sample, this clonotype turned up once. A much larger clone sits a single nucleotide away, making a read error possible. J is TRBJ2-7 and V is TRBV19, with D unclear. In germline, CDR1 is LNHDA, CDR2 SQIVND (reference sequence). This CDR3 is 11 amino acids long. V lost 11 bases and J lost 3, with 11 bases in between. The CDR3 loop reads CAWSLNYEQYF. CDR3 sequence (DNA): TGTGCCTGGAGTTTAAACTACGAGCAGTACTTC.

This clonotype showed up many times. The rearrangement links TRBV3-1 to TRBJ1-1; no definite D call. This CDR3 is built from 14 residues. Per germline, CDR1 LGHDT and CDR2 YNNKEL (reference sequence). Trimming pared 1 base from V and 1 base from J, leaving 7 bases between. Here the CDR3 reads CASSQGMRNTEAFF. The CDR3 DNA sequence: TGTGCCAGCAGCCAAGGTATGAGGAACACTGAAGCTTTCTTT.

CDR3 loop: CASSPDRGQVETQYF. The CDR3 region has the DNA TGTGCCAGCAGTCCTGACAGGGGGCAGGTAGAGACCCAGTACTTC. The chain carries TRBV7-9 and TRBJ2-5; the match to TRBD1 covers 10 bases. Germline CDR1 is SEHNR and CDR2 is FQNEAQ (reference sequence). Trimming at V came to 6 bases and at J to 4 bases, leaving 8 bases not matched to a gene. This CDR3 is built from 15 residues.

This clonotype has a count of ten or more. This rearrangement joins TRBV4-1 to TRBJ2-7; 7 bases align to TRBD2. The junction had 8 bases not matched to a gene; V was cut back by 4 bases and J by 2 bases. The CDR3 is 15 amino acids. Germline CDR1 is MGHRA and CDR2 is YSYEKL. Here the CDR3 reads CASSPIAGHTYEQYF. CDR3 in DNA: TGCGCCAGCAGCCCTATAGCGGGTCACACCTACGAGCAGTACTTC.

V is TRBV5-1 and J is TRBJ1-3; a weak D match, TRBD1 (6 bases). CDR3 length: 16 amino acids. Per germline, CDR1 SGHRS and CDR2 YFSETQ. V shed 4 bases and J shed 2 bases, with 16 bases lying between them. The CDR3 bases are TGCGCCAGCAGCCCGGATGGGGGGGCCACTGGAAACACCATATATTTT. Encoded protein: CASSPDGGATGNTIYF.

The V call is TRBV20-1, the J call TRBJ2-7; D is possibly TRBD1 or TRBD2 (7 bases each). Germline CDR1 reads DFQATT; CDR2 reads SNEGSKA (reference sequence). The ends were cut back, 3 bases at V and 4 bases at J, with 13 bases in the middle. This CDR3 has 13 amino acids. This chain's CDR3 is CSASFQGGYEQYF. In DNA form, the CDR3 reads TGCAGTGCTAGTTTCCAGGGGGGGTACGAGCAGTACTTC.

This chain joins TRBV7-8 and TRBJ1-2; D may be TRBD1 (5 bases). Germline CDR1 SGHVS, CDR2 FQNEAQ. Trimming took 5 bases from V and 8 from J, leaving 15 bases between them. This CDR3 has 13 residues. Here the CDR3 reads CASSPPQGGGYTF. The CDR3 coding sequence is TGTGCCAGCAGCCCCCCTCAGGGAGGCGGCTACACCTTC.

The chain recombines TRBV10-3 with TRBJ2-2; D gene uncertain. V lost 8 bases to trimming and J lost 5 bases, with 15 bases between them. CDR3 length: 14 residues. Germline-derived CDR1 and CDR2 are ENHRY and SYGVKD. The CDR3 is CAIASGFQTGELFF. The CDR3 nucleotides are TGTGCCATCGCTAGTGGTTTTCAGACCGGGGAGCTGTTTTTT.

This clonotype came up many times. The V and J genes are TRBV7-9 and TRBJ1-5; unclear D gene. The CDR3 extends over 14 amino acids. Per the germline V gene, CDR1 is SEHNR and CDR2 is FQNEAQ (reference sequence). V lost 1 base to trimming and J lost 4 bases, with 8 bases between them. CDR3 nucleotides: TGTGCCAGCAGCTTAGTATCGCAAAATCAGCCCCAGCATTTT. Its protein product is CASSLVSQNQPQHF.

The CDR3 here is CDAGQGTYEQYF. CDR3 sequence (DNA): TGCGATGCGGGACAGGGGACGTACGAGCAGTACTTC. The V and J genes are TRBV20-1 and TRBJ2-7; TRBD1 matches at 10 bases. Looked up from germline, CDR1 is DFQATT and CDR2 is SNEGSKA (reference sequence). This CDR3 contains 12 residues.

The CDR3 protein is CASTMGGLSNQPQHF. The CDR3 coding sequence is TGTGCCAGTACTATGGGGGGACTTAGCAATCAGCCCCAGCATTTT. V is TRBV19 and J is TRBJ1-5; D may be TRBD1 (5 bases). The CDR3 consists of 15 residues. Trimming took off 7 bases at V and 0 bases at J, with 13 bases between the two ends. Germline CDR1 reads LNHDA; CDR2 reads SQIVND (reference sequence).

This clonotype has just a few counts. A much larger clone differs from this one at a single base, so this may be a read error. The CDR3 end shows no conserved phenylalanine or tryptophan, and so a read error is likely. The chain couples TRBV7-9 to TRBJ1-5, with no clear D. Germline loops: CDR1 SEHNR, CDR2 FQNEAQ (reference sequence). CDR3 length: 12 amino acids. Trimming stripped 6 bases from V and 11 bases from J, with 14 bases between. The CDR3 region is CASSLSGGTQHS. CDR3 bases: TGTGCCAGCAGTTTATCTGGAGGCACCCAGCATTCT.

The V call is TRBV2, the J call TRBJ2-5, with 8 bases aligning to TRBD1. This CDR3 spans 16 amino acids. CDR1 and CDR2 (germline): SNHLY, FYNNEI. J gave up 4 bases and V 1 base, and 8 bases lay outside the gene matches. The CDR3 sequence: CASSEVEQGEIETQYF. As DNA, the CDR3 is TGTGCCAGCAGTGAAGTCGAACAGGGGGAGATAGAGACCCAGTACTTC.

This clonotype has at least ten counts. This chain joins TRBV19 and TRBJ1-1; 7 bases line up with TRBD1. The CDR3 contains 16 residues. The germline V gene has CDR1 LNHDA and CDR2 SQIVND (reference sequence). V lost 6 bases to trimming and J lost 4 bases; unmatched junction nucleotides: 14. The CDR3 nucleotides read TGTGCCAGTAGCGTCGTTGGACAGGCGAGTATCACTGAAGCTTTCTTT. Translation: CASSVVGQASITEAFF.

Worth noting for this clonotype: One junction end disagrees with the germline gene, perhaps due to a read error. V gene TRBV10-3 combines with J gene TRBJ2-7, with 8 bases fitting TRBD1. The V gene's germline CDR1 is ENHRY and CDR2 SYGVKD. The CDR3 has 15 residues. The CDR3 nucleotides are TGTGCCAGCAGTTTTGTCAGGGGGCGAATTTACGAGCAGTACTTC. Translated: CASSFVRGRIYEQYF.

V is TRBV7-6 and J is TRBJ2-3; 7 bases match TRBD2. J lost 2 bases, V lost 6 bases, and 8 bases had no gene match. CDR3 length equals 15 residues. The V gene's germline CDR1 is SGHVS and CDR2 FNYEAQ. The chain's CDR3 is CASSPGGWNTDTQYF. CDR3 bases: TGTGCCAGCAGTCCCGGGGGGTGGAACACAGATACGCAGTATTTT.

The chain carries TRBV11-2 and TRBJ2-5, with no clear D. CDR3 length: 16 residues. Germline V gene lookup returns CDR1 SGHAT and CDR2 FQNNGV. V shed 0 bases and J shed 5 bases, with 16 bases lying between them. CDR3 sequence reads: CASSLEPPRMRETQYF. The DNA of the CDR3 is TGTGCCAGCAGCTTAGAACCCCCCCGTATGAGGGAGACCCAGTACTTC.

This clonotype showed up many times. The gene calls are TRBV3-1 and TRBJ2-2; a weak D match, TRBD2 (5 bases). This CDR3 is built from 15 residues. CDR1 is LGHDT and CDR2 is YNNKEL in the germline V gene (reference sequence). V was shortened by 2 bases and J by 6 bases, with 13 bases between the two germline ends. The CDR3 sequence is CASSQHTSSAGELFF. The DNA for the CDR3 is TGTGCCAGCAGCCAACACACTAGTTCAGCCGGGGAGCTGTTTTTT.